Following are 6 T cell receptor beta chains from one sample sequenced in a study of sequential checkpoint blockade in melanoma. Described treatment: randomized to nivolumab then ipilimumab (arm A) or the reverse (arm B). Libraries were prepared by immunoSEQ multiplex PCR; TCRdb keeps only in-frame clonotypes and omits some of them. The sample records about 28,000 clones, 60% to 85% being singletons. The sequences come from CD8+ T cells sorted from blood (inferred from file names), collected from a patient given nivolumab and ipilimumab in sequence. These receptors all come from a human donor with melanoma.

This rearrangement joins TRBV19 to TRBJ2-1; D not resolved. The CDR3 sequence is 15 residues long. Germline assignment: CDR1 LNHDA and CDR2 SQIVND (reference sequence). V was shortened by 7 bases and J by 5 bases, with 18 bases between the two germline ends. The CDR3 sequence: CASTHKSGLNNEQFF. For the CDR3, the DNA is TGTGCCAGTACCCATAAGAGTGGGCTTAACAATGAGCAGTTCTTC.

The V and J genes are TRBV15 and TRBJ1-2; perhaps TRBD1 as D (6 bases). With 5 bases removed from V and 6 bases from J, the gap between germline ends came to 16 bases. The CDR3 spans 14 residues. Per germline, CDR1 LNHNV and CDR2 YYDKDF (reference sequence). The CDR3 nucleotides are TGTGCCACCAGCGGAACACAGGGCGCGGATGGCTACACCTTC. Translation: CATSGTQGADGYTF.

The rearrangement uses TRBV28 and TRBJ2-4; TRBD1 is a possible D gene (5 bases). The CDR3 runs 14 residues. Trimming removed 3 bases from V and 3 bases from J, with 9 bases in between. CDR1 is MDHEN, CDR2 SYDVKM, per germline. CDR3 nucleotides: TGTGCCAGCAGTTTTAGACAGAGCAAAAACATTCAGTACTTC. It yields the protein CASSFRQSKNIQYF.

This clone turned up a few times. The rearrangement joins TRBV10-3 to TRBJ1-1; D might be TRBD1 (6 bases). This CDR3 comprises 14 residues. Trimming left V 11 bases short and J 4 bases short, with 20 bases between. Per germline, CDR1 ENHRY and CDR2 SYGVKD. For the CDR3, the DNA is TGTGCCTCCAGGAGGGGGGGCAAGTTCACTGAAGCTTTCTTT. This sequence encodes CASRRGGKFTEAFF.

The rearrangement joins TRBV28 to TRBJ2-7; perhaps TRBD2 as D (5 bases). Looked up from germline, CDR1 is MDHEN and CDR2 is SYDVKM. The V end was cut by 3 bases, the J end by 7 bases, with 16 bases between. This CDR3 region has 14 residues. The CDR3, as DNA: TGTGCCAGCAGTTTCACGGACTGCCCGTGGGAGCAGTACTTC. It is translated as CASSFTDCPWEQYF.

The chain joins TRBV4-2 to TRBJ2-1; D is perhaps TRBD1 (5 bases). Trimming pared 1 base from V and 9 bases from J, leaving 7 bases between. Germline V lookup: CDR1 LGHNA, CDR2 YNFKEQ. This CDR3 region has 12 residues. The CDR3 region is CASSQGGLEQFF. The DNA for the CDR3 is TGTGCCAGCAGCCAAGGGGGCCTTGAGCAGTTCTTC.